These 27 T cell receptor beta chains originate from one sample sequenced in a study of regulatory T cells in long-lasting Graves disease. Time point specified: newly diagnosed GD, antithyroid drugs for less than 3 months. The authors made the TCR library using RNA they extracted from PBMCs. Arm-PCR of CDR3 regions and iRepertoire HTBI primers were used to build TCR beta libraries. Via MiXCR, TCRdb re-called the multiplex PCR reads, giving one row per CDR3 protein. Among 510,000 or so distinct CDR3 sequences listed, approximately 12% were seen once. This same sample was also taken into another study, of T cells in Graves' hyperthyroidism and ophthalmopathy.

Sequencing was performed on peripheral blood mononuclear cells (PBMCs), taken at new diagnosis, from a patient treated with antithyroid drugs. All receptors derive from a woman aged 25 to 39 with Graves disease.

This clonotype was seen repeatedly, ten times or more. Here the CDR3 DNA reads TGTGCCAGCAGTTTCTGGCGGGCGAACACCGGGGAGCTGTTTTTT. Translation: CASSFWRANTGELFF. This chain uses TRBV12-3 or TRBV12-4 with TRBJ2-2, with D possibly TRBD2 on 5 matching bases. The CDR3 is made up of 15 amino acids. Trimming removed 3 bases at V and 0 bases at J, with 8 bases between.

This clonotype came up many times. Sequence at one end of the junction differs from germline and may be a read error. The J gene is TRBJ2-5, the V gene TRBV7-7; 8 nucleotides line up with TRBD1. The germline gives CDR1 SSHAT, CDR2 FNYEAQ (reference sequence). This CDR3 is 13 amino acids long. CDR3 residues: CASRPTGAETQYF. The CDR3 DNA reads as TGTGCTAGCAGGCCGACAGGGGCCGAGACCCAGTACTTC.

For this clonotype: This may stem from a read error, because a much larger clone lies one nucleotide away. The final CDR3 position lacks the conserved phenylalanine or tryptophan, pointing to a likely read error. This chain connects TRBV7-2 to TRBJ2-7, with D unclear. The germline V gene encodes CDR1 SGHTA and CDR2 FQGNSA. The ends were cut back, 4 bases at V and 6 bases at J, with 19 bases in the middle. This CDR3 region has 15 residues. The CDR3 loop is CASSWTYPGRPEQYL. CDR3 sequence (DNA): TGTGCCAGCAGCTGGACCTATCCTGGGCGTCCCGAGCAGTACTTG.

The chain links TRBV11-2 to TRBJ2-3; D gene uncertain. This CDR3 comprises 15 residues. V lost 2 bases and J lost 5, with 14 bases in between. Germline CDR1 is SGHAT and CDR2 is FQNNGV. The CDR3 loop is CASSLSNSGVDTQYF. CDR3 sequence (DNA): TGTGCCAGCAGCTTATCCAACAGTGGGGTAGATACGCAGTATTTT.

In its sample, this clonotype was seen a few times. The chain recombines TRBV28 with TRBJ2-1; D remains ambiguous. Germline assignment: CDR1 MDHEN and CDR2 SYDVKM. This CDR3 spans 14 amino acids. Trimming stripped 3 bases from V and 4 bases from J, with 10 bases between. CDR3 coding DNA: TGTGCCAGCAGTTTTGGCCAGATTTACAATGAGCAGTTCTTC. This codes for CASSFGQIYNEQFF.

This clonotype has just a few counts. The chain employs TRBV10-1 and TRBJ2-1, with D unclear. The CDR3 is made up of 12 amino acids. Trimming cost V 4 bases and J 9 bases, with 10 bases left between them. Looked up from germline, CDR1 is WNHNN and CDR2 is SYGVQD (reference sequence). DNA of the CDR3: TGCGCCAGCAGTGCCCCATACGGTGAGCAGTTCTTC. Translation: CASSAPYGEQFF.

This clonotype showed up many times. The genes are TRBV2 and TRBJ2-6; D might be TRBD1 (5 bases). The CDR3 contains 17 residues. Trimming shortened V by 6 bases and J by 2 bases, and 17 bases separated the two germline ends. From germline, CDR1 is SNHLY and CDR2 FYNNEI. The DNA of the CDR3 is TGTGCCAGCAGGCATAATACACAGGTGACTGGGGCCAACGTCCTGACTTTC. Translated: CASRHNTQVTGANVLTF.

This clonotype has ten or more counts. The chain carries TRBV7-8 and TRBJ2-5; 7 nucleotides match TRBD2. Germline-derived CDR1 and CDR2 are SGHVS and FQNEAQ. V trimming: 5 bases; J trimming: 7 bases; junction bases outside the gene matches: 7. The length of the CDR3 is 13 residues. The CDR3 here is CASSSSGLGTQYF. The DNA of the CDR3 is TGTGCCAGCAGCAGTAGCGGGCTTGGGACCCAGTACTTC.

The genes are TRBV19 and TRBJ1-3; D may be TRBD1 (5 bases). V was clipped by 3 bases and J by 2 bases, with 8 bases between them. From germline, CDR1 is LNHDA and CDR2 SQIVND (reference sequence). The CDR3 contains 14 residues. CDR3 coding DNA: TGTGCCAGTAGTATGCTCAGGGCTGGAAACACCATATATTTT. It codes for CASSMLRAGNTIYF.

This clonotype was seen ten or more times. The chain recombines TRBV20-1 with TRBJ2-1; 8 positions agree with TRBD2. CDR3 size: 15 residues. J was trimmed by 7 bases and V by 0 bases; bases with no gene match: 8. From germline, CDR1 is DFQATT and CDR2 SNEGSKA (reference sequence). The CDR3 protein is CSARDSTSGINEQFF. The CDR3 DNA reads TGCAGTGCTAGAGATTCTACTAGCGGCATTAATGAGCAGTTCTTC.

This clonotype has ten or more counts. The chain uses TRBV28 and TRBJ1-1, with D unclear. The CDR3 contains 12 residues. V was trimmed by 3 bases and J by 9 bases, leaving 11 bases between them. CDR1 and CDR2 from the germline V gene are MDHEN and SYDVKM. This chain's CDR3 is CASSFMGFQAFF. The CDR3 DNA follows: TGTGCCAGCAGTTTTATGGGTTTCCAAGCTTTCTTT.

Here the CDR3 reads CASSRTGGEAFF. As DNA, the CDR3 is TGCGCCAGCAGCCGGACAGGGGGAGAAGCTTTCTTT. The chain joins TRBV4-1 to TRBJ1-1, with 10 bases that match TRBD1. The CDR3 sequence is 12 residues long. From germline, CDR1 is MGHRA and CDR2 YSYEKL. Trimming removed 4 bases from V and 8 bases from J; junction bases left unmatched: 1.

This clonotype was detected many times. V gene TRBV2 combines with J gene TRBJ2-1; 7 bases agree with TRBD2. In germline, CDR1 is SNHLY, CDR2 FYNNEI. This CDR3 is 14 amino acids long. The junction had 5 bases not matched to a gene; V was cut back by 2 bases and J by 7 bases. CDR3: CASSETHSGNEQFF. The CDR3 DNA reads TGTGCCAGCAGTGAAACCCATAGCGGGAATGAGCAGTTCTTC.

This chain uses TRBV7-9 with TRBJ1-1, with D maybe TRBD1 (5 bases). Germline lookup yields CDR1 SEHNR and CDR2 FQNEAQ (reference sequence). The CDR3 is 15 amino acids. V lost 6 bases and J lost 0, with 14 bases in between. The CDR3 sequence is CASRGRQGMNTEAFF. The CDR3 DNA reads TGTGCCAGCAGGGGAAGGCAGGGCATGAACACTGAAGCTTTCTTT. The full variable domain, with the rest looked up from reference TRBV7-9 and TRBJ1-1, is DTGVSQNPRHKITKRGQNVTFRCDPISEHNRLYWYRQTLGQGPEFLTYFQNEAQLEKSRLLSDRFSAERPKGSFSTLEIQRTEQGDSAMYLCASRGRQGMNTEAFFGQGTRLTVV.

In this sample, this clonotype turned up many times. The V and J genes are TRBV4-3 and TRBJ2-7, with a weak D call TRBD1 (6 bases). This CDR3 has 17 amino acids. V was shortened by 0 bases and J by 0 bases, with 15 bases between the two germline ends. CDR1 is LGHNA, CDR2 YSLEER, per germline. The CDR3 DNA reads TGCGCCAGCAGCCAAGATCGGGCAGGGACAATCTCCTACGAGCAGTACTTC. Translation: CASSQDRAGTISYEQYF.

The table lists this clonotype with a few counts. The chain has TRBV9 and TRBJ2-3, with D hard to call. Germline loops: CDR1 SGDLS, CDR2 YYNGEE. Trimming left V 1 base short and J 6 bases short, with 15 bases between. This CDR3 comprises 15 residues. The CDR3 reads CASSVFSETADTQYF. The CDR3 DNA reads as TGTGCCAGCAGCGTATTTTCTGAGACCGCGGATACGCAGTATTTT.

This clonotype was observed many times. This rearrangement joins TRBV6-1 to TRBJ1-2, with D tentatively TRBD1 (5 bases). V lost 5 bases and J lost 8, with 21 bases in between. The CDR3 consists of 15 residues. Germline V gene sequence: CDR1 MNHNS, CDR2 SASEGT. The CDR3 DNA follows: TGTGCCAGCAGTCAACGCCGGACAAGGCTTGGAGGCTACACCTTC. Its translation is CASSQRRTRLGGYTF.

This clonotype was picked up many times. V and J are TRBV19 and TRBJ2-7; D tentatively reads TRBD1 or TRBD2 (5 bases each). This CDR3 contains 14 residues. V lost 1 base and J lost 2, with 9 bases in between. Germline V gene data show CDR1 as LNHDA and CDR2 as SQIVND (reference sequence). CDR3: CASSIGGVTYEQYF. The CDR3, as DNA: TGTGCCAGTAGTATAGGAGGGGTGACCTACGAGCAGTACTTC.

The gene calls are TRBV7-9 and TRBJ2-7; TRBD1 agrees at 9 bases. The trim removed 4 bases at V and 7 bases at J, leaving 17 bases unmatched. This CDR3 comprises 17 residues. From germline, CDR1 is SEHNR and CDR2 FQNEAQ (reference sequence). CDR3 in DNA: TGTGCCAGCAGCTCCATAACAGGGGGCGCGACGGGAGAGGAGCAGTACTTC. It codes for CASSSITGGATGEEQYF.

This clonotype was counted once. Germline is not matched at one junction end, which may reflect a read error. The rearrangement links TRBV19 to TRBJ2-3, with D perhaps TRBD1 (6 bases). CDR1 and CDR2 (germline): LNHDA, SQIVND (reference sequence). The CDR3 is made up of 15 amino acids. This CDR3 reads CVSRTVWGRTDTQYF. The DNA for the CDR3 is TGTGTCAGTAGGACGGTGTGGGGGCGCACAGATACGCAGTATTTT. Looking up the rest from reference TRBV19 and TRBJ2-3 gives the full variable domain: DGGITQSPKYLFRKEGQNVTLSCEQNLNHDAMYWYRQDPGQGLRLIYYSQIVNDFQKGDIAEGYSVSREKKESFPLTVTSAQKNPTAFYLCVSRTVWGRTDTQYFGPGTRLTVL.

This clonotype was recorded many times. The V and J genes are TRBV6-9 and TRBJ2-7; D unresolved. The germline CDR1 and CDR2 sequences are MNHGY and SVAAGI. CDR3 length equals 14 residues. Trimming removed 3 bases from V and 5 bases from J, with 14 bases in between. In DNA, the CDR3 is TGTGCCAGCAGTTACCTAGGGCTGGAGAACGAGCAGTACTTC. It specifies CASSYLGLENEQYF.

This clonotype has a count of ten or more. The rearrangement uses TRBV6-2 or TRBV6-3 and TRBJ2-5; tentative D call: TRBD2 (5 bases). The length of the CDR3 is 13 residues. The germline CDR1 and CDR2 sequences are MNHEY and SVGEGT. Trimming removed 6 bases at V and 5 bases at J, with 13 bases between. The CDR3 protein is CASSPGEGETQYF. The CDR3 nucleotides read TGTGCCAGCAGCCCCGGGGAAGGGGAGACCCAGTACTTC.

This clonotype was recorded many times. The CDR3 DNA is TGTGCCAGCAACACGGATAGCAATCAGCCCCAGCATTTT. It encodes CASNTDSNQPQHF. The chain is built from TRBV28 and TRBJ1-5; D gene uncertain. V shed 7 bases and J shed 0 bases, with 7 bases lying between them. Germline V gene sequence: CDR1 MDHEN, CDR2 SYDVKM. This CDR3 has 13 amino acids.

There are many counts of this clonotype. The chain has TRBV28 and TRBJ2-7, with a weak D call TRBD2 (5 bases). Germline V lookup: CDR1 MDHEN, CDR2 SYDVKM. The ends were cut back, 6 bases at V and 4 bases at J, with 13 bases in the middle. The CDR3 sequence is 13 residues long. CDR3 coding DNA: TGTGCCAGCAGCCTCCGGACTCTGTACGAGCAGTACTTC. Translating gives CASSLRTLYEQYF. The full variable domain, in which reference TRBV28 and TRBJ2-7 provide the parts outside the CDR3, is DVKVTQSSRYLVKRTGEKVFLECVQDMDHENMFWYRQDPGLGLRLIYFSYDVKMKEKGDIPEGYSVSREKKERFSLILESASTNQTSMYLCASSLRTLYEQYFGPGTRLTVT.

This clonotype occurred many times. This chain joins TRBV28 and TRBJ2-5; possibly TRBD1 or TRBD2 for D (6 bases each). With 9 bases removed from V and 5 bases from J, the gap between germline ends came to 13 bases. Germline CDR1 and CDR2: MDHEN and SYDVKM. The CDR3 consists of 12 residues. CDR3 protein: CASGGGLETQYF. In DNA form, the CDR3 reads TGTGCCAGTGGAGGGGGTCTGGAGACCCAGTACTTC.

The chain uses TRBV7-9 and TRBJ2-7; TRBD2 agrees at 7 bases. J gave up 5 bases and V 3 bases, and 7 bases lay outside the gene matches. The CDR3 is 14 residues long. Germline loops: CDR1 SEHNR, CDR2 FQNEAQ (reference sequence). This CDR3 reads CASSFAGDQDEQYF. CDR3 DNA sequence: TGTGCCAGCAGCTTTGCGGGGGATCAAGACGAGCAGTACTTC.

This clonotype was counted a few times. The CDR3 sequence: CSAPRTSGYEQYF. The CDR3 nucleotides read TGCAGTGCTCCCCGTACTAGCGGATACGAGCAGTACTTC. The gene calls are TRBV20-1 and TRBJ2-7; 8 positions match TRBD2. The trim removed 5 bases at V and 4 bases at J, leaving 7 bases unmatched. The CDR3 has 13 residues. CDR1 is DFQATT, CDR2 SNEGSKA, per germline (reference sequence).